This T cell receptor (beta chain) was documented in a study of T cells in Graves' hyperthyroidism and ophthalmopathy. This clonotype has at least ten counts. TCR beta CDR3 regions were amplified from RNA. First-round RT-PCR targeting the TCR CDR3 was performed with the HTBI primer set. TCRdb ran MiXCR on the multiplex PCR reads and lists one entry per CDR3 protein. This sample has 640,000 or so distinct CDR3 sequences; about 14% occur once, and the top ten carry around 7%. The CDR3 has 14 residues. The germline V gene encodes CDR1 MNHNS and CDR2 SASEGT. Trimming removed 6 bases from V and 5 bases from J; junction bases left unmatched: 7.

The receptor's source is a woman between 18 and 29 years old with Graves' ophthalmopathy. The sample comprised blood. The rearrangement joins TRBV6-1 to TRBJ2-1; TRBD1 matches at 7 bases. In nucleotides, the CDR3 is TGTGCCAGCAGACAACAGGGGTTTAACAATGAGCAGTTCTTC. The encoded protein is CASRQQGFNNEQFF.